This passage covers 5 T cell receptor beta chains from one sample sequenced in a study of control samples from healthy donors and cancer patients. This table comes from immunoSEQ multiplex PCR, and its TCRdb copy is limited to in-frame clones, with some not included. The table has approximately 180,000 clones, approximately 94% seen once. The material sequenced was blood. The receptors derive from a woman under 30 in good health.

The chain employs TRBV29-1 and TRBJ1-1; tentatively, D is TRBD1 (6 bases). Germline CDR1 SQVTM, CDR2 ANQGSEA. The CDR3 consists of 11 residues. Trimming cost V 8 bases and J 7 bases, with 14 bases left between them. Written as DNA, the CDR3 is TGCAGCTCTACGCAGGGGATTGAAGCTTTCTTT. This codes for CSSTQGIEAFF.

This chain uses TRBV27 with TRBJ1-4; 7 nucleotides align to TRBD1. The germline V gene encodes CDR1 MNHEY and CDR2 SMNVEV (reference sequence). The CDR3 extends over 14 amino acids. V lost 6 bases to trimming and J lost 7 bases; unmatched junction nucleotides: 8. CDR3 region: CASRGPGQLEKLFF. CDR3 DNA sequence: TGTGCCAGCAGGGGCCCGGGACAGCTTGAAAAACTGTTTTTT.

The CDR3 coding sequence is TGTGCCAGCAGCTTAGAGGGACAGGCCCTTTCACCCCTCCACTTT. Amino acid sequence: CASSLEGQALSPLHF. The rearrangement links TRBV11-2 to TRBJ1-6; the match to TRBD1 covers 8 bases. The J segment lost 9 bases and the V segment lost 0 bases, leaving 4 bases of the junction unmatched. CDR1 SGHAT and CDR2 FQNNGV come from the germline V gene. This CDR3 is 15 amino acids long. Together with reference TRBV11-2 and TRBJ1-6, the CDR3 gives the full variable domain: EAGVAQSPRYKIIEKRQSVAFWCNPISGHATLYWYQQILGQGPKLLIQFQNNGVVDDSQLPKDRFSAERLKGVDSTLKIQPAKLEDSAVYLCASSLEGQALSPLHFGNGTRLTVT.

The J gene is TRBJ1-5, the V gene TRBV2; D not resolved. The CDR3 has 13 amino acids. Germline V CDR1 and CDR2: SNHLY, FYNNEI. Trimming took 3 bases from V and 11 from J, leaving 14 bases between them. CDR3 region: CASSDPRERTQHF. CDR3 DNA: TGTGCCAGCAGTGACCCTCGAGAGAGGACCCAGCATTTT.

V usage is TRBV5-4 and J usage is TRBJ2-1, with D tentatively TRBD2 (5 bases). Trimming left V 4 bases short and J 10 bases short, with 15 bases between. The germline gives CDR1 SGHNT, CDR2 YYREEE (reference sequence). The length of the CDR3 is 13 residues. CDR3: CASSPTFRGEQFF. In DNA form, the CDR3 reads TGTGCCAGCAGCCCCACTTTCCGAGGGGAGCAGTTCTTC.